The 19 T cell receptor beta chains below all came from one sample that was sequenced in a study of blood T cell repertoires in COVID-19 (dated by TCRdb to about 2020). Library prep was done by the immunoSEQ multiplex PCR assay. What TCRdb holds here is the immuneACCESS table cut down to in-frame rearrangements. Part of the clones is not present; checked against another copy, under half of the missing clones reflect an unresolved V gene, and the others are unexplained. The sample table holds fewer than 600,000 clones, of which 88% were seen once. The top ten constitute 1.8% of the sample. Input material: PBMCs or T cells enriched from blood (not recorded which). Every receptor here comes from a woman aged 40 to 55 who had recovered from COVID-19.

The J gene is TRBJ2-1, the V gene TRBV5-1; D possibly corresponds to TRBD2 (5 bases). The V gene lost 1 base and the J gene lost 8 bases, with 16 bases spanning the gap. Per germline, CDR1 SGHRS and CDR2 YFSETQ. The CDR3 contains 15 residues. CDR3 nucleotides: TGCGCCAGCAGCTTGAACGGGGTCGTGGGCGATGAGCAGTTCTTC. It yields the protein CASSLNGVVGDEQFF.

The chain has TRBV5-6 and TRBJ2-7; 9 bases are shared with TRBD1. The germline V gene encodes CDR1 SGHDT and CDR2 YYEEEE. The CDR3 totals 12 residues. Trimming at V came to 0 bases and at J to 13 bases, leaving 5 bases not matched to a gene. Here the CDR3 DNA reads TGTGCCAGCAGCTTGGGGGGGACAGGGAGATACTTC. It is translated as CASSLGGTGRYF. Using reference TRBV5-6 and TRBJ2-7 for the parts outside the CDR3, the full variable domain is DAGVTQSPTHLIKTRGQQVTLRCSPKSGHDTVSWYQQALGQGPQFIFQYYEEEERQRGNFPDRFSGHQFPNYSSELNVNALLLGDSALYLCASSLGGTGRYFGPGTRLTVT.

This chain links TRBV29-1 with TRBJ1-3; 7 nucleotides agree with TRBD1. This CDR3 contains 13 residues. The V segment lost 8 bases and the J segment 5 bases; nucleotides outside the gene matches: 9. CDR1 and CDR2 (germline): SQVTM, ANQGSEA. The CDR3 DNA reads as TGCAGCAAACTGACAGGGATTAGAAACACCATATATTTT. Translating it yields CSKLTGIRNTIYF.

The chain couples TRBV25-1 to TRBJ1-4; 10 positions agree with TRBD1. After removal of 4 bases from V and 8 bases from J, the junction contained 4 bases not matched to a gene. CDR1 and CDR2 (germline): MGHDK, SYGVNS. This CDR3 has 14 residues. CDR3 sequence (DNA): TGTGCCAGCAGTGGGGACAGGGGAGAGGAAAAACTGTTTTTT. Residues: CASSGDRGEEKLFF. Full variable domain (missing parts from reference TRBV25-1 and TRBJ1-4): EADIYQTPRYLVIGTGKKITLECSQTMGHDKMYWYQQDPGMELHLIHYSYGVNSTEKGDLSSESTVSRIRTEHFPLTLESARPSHTSQYLCASSGDRGEEKLFFGSGTQLSVL.

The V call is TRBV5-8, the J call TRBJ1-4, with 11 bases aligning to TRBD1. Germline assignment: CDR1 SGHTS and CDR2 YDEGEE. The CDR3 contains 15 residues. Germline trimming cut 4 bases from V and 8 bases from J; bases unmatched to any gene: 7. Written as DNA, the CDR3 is TGTGCCAGCAGCCCCTTGGGACAGGGGGGCGAAAAACTGTTTTTT. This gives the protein CASSPLGQGGEKLFF. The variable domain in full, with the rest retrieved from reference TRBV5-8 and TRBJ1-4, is EAGVTQSPTHLIKTRGQQATLRCSPISGHTSVYWYQQALGLGLQFLLWYDEGEERNRGNFPPRFSGRQFPNYSSELNVNALELEDSALYLCASSPLGQGGEKLFFGSGTQLSVL.

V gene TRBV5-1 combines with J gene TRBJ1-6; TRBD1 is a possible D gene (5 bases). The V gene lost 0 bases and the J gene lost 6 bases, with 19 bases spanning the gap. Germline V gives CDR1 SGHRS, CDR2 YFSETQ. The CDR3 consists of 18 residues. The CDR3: CASSLGGRSDDVNSPLHF. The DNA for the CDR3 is TGCGCCAGCAGCTTGGGGGGCCGCTCCGATGATGTTAATTCACCCCTCCACTTT.

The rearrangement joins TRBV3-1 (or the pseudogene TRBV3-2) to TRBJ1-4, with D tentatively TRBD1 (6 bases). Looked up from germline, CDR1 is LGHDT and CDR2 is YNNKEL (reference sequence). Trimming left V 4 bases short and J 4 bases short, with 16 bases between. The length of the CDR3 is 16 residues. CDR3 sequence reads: CASSPHEGDRNEKLFF. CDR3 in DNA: TGTGCCAGCAGCCCCCACGAGGGGGACCGTAATGAAAAACTGTTTTTT.

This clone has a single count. Here the CDR3 reads CASSLGIAGGAYEQYF. Written as DNA, the CDR3 is TGCGCCAGCAGCTTGGGAATAGCGGGAGGGGCCTACGAGCAGTACTTC. The V call is TRBV5-1, the J call TRBJ2-7; 11 bases align to TRBD2. The CDR3 is 16 amino acids. Losses at the gene ends were 0 bases for V and 2 bases for J; bases not matched to a gene: 4. CDR1 and CDR2 (germline): SGHRS, YFSETQ. The full variable domain, its missing parts supplied by reference TRBV5-1 and TRBJ2-7, is KAGVTQTPRYLIKTRGQQVTLSCSPISGHRSVSWYQQTPGQGLQFLFEYFSETQRNKGNFPGRFSGRQFSNSRSEMNVSTLELGDSALYLCASSLGIAGGAYEQYFGPGTRLTVT.

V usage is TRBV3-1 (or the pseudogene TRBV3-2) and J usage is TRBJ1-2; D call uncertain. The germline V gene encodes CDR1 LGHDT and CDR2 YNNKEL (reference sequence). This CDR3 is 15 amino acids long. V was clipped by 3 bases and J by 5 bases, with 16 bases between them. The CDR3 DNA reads TGTGCCAGCAGCCATCCTAATCGCAGGTTATATGGCTACACCTTC. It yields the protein CASSHPNRRLYGYTF.

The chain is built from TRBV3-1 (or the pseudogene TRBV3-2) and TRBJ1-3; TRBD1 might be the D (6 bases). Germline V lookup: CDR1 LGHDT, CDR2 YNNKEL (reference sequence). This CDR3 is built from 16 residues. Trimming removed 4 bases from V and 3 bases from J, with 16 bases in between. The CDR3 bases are TGTGCCAGCAGCCCGCGCAACAGGGTCGTTGGAAACACCATATATTTT. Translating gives CASSPRNRVVGNTIYF.

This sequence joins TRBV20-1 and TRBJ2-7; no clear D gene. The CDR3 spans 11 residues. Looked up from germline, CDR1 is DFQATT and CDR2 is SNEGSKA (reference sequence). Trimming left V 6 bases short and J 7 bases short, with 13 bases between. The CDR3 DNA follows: TGCAGTGCCCCCATCGGTTTAGAGCAGTACTTC. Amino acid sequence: CSAPIGLEQYF.

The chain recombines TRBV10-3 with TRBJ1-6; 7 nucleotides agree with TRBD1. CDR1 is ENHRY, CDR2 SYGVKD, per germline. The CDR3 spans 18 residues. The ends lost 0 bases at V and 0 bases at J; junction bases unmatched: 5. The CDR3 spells CAISESGQVSSYNSPLHF. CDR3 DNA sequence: TGTGCCATCAGTGAGTCAGGACAGGTCAGCTCCTATAATTCACCCCTCCACTTT.

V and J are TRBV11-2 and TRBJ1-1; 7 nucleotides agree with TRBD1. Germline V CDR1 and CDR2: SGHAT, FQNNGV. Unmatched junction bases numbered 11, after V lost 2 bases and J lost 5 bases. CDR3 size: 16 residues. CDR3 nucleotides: TGTGCCAGCAGCTTATTGCCAGGGGGTTCAAGGACTGAAGCTTTCTTT. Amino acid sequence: CASSLLPGGSRTEAFF. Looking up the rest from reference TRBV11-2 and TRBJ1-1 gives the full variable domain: EAGVAQSPRYKIIEKRQSVAFWCNPISGHATLYWYQQILGQGPKLLIQFQNNGVVDDSQLPKDRFSAERLKGVDSTLKIQPAKLEDSAVYLCASSLLPGGSRTEAFFGQGTRLTVV.

CDR3 sequence (DNA): TGCGCCAGCAGCCAAGACCCCGGGGCCGGGGACAGGTGGGGGAACACCATATATTTT. Amino acids: CASSQDPGAGDRWGNTIYF. The chain recombines TRBV4-3 with TRBJ1-3; 8 bases match TRBD1. This CDR3 is built from 19 residues. Germline values: CDR1 LGHNA, CDR2 YSLEER. Trimming took 0 bases from V and 7 from J; bases not matched to a gene: 17.

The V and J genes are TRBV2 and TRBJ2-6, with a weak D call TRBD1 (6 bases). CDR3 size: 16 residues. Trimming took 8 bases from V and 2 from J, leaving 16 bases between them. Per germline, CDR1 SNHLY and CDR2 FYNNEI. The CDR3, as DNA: TGTGCCAGCGGCTCCAAACAGGGTGCTGGGGCCAACGTCCTGACTTTC. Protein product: CASGSKQGAGANVLTF.

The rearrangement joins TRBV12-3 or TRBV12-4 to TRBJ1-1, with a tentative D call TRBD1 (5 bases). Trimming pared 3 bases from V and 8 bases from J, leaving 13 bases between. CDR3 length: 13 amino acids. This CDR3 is CASSFGAGREAFF. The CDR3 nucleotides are TGTGCCAGCAGTTTTGGGGCAGGGCGAGAAGCTTTCTTT.

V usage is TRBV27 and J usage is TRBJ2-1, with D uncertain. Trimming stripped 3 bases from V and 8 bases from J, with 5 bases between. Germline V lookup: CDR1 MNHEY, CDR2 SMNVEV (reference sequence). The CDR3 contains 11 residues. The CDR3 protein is CASSFGDEQFF. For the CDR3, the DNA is TGTGCCAGCAGTTTCGGTGATGAGCAGTTCTTC.

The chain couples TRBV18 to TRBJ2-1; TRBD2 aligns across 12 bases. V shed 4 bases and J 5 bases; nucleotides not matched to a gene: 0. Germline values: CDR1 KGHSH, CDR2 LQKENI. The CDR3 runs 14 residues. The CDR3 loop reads CASSRTSGDNEQFF. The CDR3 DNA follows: TGTGCCAGCTCACGGACTAGCGGGGACAATGAGCAGTTCTTC.

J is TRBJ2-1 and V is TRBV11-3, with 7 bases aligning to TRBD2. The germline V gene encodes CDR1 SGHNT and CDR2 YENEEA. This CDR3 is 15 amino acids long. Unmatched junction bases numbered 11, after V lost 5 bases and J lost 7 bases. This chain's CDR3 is CASSPPGRAFNEQFF. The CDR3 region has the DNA TGTGCCAGCAGCCCGCCGGGGAGGGCTTTTAATGAGCAGTTCTTC.